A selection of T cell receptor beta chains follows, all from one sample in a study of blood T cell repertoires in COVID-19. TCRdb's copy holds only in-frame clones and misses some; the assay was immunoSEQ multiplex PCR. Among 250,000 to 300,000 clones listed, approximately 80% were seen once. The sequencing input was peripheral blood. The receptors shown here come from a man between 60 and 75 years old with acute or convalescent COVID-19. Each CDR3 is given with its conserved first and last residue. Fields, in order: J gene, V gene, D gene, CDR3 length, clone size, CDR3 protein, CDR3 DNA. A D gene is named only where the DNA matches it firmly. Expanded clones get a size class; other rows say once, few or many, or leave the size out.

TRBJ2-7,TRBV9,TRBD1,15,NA,CASSARDDRESEQYF,TGTGCCAGCAGCGCCCGGGATGACAGGGAGAGCGAGCAGTACTTC
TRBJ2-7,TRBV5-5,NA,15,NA,CASSLGVDRSYEQYF,TGTGCCAGCAGCTTGGGGGTGGACAGATCCTACGAGCAGTACTTC
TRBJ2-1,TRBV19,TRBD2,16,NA,CASSMTGRPGGSEQFF,TGTGCCAGTAGTATGACCGGGAGGCCTGGGGGAAGTGAGCAGTTCTTC
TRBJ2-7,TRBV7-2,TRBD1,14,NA,CASSQGAGYDEQYF,TGTGCCAGCAGTCAGGGGGCGGGTTACGACGAGCAGTACTTC
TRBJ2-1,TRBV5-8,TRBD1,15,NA,CASSLGQGAYNEQFF,TGTGCCAGCAGCCTGGGACAGGGGGCATACAATGAGCAGTTCTTC
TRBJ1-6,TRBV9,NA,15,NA,CASSVRQDYNSPLHF,TGTGCCAGCAGCGTGAGACAGGACTATAATTCACCCCTCCACTTT
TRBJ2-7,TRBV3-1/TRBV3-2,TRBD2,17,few,CASSPMPILAGGVEQYF,TGTGCCAGCAGCCCCATGCCTATACTAGCGGGGGGGGTTGAGCAGTACTTC
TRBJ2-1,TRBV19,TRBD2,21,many,CASSMTGPGTSGRADGSEQFF,TGTGCCAGTAGTATGACGGGACCCGGGACTAGCGGGAGGGCAGATGGTAGTGAGCAGTTCTTC
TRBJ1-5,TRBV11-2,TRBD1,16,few,CASSSRTGRSNQPQHF,TGTGCCAGCAGCTCTAGGACAGGTAGAAGCAATCAGCCCCAGCATTTT
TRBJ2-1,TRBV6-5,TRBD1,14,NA,CATNRGAAYNEQFF,TGTGCCACCAACAGGGGTGCCGCCTACAATGAGCAGTTCTTC
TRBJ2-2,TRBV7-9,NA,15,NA,CASSLWETGPGELFF,TGTGCCAGCAGCTTATGGGAGACAGGCCCCGGGGAGCTGTTTTTT
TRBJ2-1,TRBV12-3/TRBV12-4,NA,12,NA,CASSLTSTEQFF,TGTGCCAGCAGTTTGACATCTACAGAGCAGTTCTTC
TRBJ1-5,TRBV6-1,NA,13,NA,CASSELQGQPQHF,TGTGCCAGCAGTGAATTACAGGGTCAGCCCCAGCATTTT
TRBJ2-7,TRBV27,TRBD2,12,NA,CASSMGGWEQYF,TGTGCCAGCAGCATGGGGGGGTGGGAGCAGTACTTC
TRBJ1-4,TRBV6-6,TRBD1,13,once,CATSGGFNEKLFF,TGTGCCACCTCAGGGGGGTTTAATGAAAAACTGTTTTTT
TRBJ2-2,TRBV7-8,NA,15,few,CASSLGRVDTGELFF,TGTGCCAGCAGCCTCGGCAGGGTGGACACCGGGGAGCTGTTTTTT
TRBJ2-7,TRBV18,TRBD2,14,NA,CASSLPGGGYEQYF,TGTGCCAGCTCACTGCCTGGGGGGGGGTACGAGCAGTACTTC
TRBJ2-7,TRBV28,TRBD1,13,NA,CAIMGQDAYEQYF,TGTGCCATTATGGGACAGGATGCCTACGAGCAGTACTTC
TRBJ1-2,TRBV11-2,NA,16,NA,CASSLDFSGNNYGYTF,TGTGCCAGCAGCTTAGATTTTTCGGGGAATAACTATGGCTACACCTTC
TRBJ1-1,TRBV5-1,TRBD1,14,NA,CASGEGQGGTEAFF,TGCGCCAGCGGGGAAGGACAGGGCGGCACTGAAGCTTTCTTT
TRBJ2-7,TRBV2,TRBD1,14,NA,CASNQGQGSYEQYF,TGTGCCAGCAATCAGGGACAGGGGTCCTACGAGCAGTACTTC
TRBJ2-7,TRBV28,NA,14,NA,CATSLTDSRYEQYF,TGTGCCACCTCATTAACTGACTCCAGATACGAGCAGTACTTC
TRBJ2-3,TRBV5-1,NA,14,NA,CASSSSASTDTQYF,TGCGCCAGCAGCTCGAGTGCTAGCACAGATACGCAGTATTTT
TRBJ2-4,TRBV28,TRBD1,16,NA,CASTHPGGVAKNIQYF,TGTGCCAGCACTCACCCAGGGGGTGTAGCCAAAAACATTCAGTACTTC
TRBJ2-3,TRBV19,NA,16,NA,CASSILQGARGDTQYF,TGTGCCAGTAGTATTCTACAGGGAGCCCGGGGAGATACGCAGTATTTT
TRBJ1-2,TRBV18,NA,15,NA,CASSPRAGGADGYTF,TGTGCCAGCTCACCCCGGGCTGGGGGGGCGGATGGCTACACCTTC
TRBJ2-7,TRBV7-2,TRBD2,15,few,CASSRSSGSSYEQYF,TGTGCCAGCAGCCGGTCTAGCGGTTCGTCCTACGAGCAGTACTTC
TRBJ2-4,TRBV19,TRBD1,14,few,CASSIGQGVNIQYF,TGTGCCAGTAGTATTGGGCAGGGGGTAAACATTCAGTACTTC
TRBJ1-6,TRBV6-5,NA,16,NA,CASSYGRRGYNSPLHF,TGTGCCAGCAGTTACGGCAGACGGGGGTATAATTCACCCCTCCACTTT
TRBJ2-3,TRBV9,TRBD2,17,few,CASSVAGTGLVGDTQYF,TGTGCCAGCAGCGTAGCTGGAACCGGACTAGTCGGAGATACGCAGTATTTT
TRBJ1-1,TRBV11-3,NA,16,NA,CASSPGRSRGNTEAFF,TGTGCCAGCAGCCCGGGACGGTCCAGGGGGAACACTGAAGCTTTCTTT
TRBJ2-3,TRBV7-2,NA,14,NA,CASRLGGSTDTQYF,TGTGCCAGCAGATTAGGCGGTAGCACAGATACGCAGTATTTT
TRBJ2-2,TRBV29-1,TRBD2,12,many,CSGSGDGGELFF,TGCAGCGGTAGCGGGGACGGCGGGGAGCTGTTTTTT
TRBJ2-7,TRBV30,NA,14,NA,CAWSREAKAYEQYF,TGTGCCTGGAGTAGAGAGGCTAAGGCCTACGAGCAGTACTTC
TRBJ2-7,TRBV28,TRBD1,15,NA,CASSLLGQSRGEQYF,TGTGCCAGCAGCTTGCTGGGACAGTCCCGGGGTGAGCAGTACTTC
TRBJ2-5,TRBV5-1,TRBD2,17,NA,CASSLLASGGSGETQYF,TGCGCCAGCAGCTTGCTGGCTAGCGGGGGATCCGGGGAGACCCAGTACTTC